One and the same sample provided the 23 T cell receptor beta chains below, sequenced in a study of response to subunit inactivated influenza vaccine. Using its own MiXCR run on the RT-PCR reads, TCRdb lists one record per CDR3 protein. The table records more than 600,000 distinct CDR3 sequences, 15% to 20% of them present only once. This sample comprised PBMCs from blood, obtained around 5 days after vaccination. Every receptor here comes from a man between 45 and 60 years old who received an inactivated influenza vaccine.

This clonotype was counted a few times. The chain couples TRBV7-3 to TRBJ2-3, with a weak D call TRBD1 (5 bases). This CDR3 spans 15 amino acids. V was cut by 1 base and J by 3 bases, with 11 bases left in between. The V gene's germline CDR1 is SGHTA and CDR2 FQGTGA. The CDR3 DNA reads as TGTGCCAGCAGCTTAATCGCTAGGGGAACAGATACGCAGTATTTT. Its protein product is CASSLIARGTDTQYF.

V usage is TRBV5-1 and J usage is TRBJ1-1; the D gene is possibly TRBD1 (5 bases). CDR3 length equals 16 residues. Germline values: CDR1 SGHRS, CDR2 YFSETQ. Trimming removed 5 bases at V and 0 bases at J, with 17 bases between. CDR3 sequence reads: CASSFVGGFMNTEAFF. CDR3 nucleotides: TGCGCCAGCAGTTTTGTCGGGGGGTTCATGAACACTGAAGCTTTCTTT. Drawing the rest from reference TRBV5-1 and TRBJ1-1, the complete variable domain is KAGVTQTPRYLIKTRGQQVTLSCSPISGHRSVSWYQQTPGQGLQFLFEYFSETQRNKGNFPGRFSGRQFSNSRSEMNVSTLELGDSALYLCASSFVGGFMNTEAFFGQGTRLTVV.

This clonotype was counted a few times. This chain joins TRBV28 and TRBJ2-5; unclear D gene. The CDR3 totals 13 residues. V shed 3 bases and J shed 5 bases, with 10 bases lying between them. Germline lookup yields CDR1 MDHEN and CDR2 SYDVKM. The CDR3 sequence: CASSFLLGETQYF. For the CDR3, the DNA is TGTGCCAGCAGTTTTCTCCTGGGTGAGACCCAGTACTTC. Supplemented by reference TRBV28 and TRBJ2-5, the full variable domain reads DVKVTQSSRYLVKRTGEKVFLECVQDMDHENMFWYRQDPGLGLRLIYFSYDVKMKEKGDIPEGYSVSREKKERFSLILESASTNQTSMYLCASSFLLGETQYFGPGTRLLVL.

The sample holds many counts of this clonotype. The chain combines TRBV7-2 with TRBJ2-5; 9 nucleotides match TRBD1. Losses at the gene ends were 4 bases for V and 5 bases for J; bases not matched to a gene: 5. The CDR3 length is 14 residues. Germline lookup yields CDR1 SGHTA and CDR2 FQGNSA. CDR3: CASSYQTGGETQYF. In DNA, the CDR3 is TGTGCCAGCAGCTACCAGACAGGGGGGGAGACCCAGTACTTC.

V gene TRBV20-1 combines with J gene TRBJ1-3, with D tentatively TRBD1 (5 bases). Germline values: CDR1 DFQATT, CDR2 SNEGSKA (reference sequence). The V end was cut by 6 bases, the J end by 0 bases, with 15 bases between. The CDR3 covers 15 residues. The CDR3 spells CSAGTLANSGNTIYF. DNA for the CDR3: TGCAGTGCCGGGACCCTGGCTAACTCTGGAAACACCATATATTTT.

This clonotype was found many times. The V and J genes are TRBV12-3 or TRBV12-4 and TRBJ2-3; 9 positions agree with TRBD1. The trim removed 6 bases at V and 0 bases at J, leaving 4 bases unmatched. CDR3 length: 15 amino acids. The CDR3 loop is CASRLGQGSTDTQYF. Written as DNA, the CDR3 is TGTGCCAGCAGATTGGGACAGGGAAGCACAGATACGCAGTATTTT.

The chain joins TRBV28 to TRBJ1-1; D is unclear. V was trimmed by 6 bases and J by 3 bases, leaving 20 bases between them. CDR1 is MDHEN, CDR2 SYDVKM, per germline. The CDR3 contains 16 residues. CDR3 sequence: CASSPGKPTVHTEAFF. CDR3 nucleotide sequence: TGTGCCAGCAGCCCTGGGAAACCGACGGTACACACTGAAGCTTTCTTT.

The V gene is TRBV25-1, the J gene TRBJ2-7; no clear D. Per the germline V gene, CDR1 is MGHDK and CDR2 is SYGVNS. Trimming removed 5 bases from V and 4 bases from J, with 12 bases in between. The CDR3 spans 13 residues. The CDR3 region is CASSRNSGYEQYF. The CDR3 nucleotides read TGTGCCAGCAGTCGGAACTCAGGTTACGAGCAGTACTTC.

This chain connects TRBV2 to TRBJ2-7; 7 bases align to TRBD2. The ends lost 6 bases at V and 3 bases at J; junction bases unmatched: 14. Germline V CDR1 and CDR2: SNHLY, FYNNEI. The CDR3 is made up of 16 amino acids. CDR3 residues: CASSQNPGGSGYEQYF. DNA for the CDR3: TGTGCCAGCAGCCAAAACCCGGGAGGCAGCGGCTACGAGCAGTACTTC.

This chain joins TRBV7-2 and TRBJ2-5; D ambiguous. This CDR3 has 12 residues. CDR1 and CDR2 from the germline V gene are SGHTA and FQGNSA. Trimming removed 1 base at V and 7 bases at J, with 7 bases between. The CDR3 is CASSLDVGTQYF. The CDR3 DNA follows: TGTGCCAGCAGCTTAGACGTCGGGACCCAGTACTTC.

This clonotype was seen more than once but under ten times. The rearrangement uses TRBV4-3 and TRBJ2-1; TRBD2 aligns across 11 bases. This CDR3 has 17 residues. CDR1 is LGHNA, CDR2 YSLEER, per germline. V lost 0 bases to trimming and J lost 2 bases; unmatched junction nucleotides: 3. CDR3 sequence reads: CASSQDFSGRAYNEQFF. The CDR3 bases are TGCGCCAGCAGCCAAGATTTTAGCGGGAGGGCCTACAATGAGCAGTTCTTC.

Notes on this clonotype: Its ends do not fully match the called genes, so a read error is possible. V usage is TRBV5-1 and J usage is TRBJ2-3, with 9 bases aligning to TRBD2. Looked up from germline, CDR1 is SGHRS and CDR2 is YFSETQ. The CDR3 has 14 amino acids. CDR3 residues: CGSSLAGTSNTQYF. The CDR3 DNA follows: TGCGGCAGCAGCTTGGCAGGGACTAGCAATACGCAGTATTTT.

The genes are TRBV3-1 and TRBJ1-2, with D possibly being TRBD1 (5 bases). Trimming removed 1 base from V and 0 bases from J, with 18 bases in between. The CDR3 spans 18 residues. Germline CDR1 LGHDT, CDR2 YNNKEL (reference sequence). In nucleotides, the CDR3 is TGTGCCAGCAGCCAAGGAAGTAGTTGGACACGAACTAACTATGGCTACACCTTC. Translation: CASSQGSSWTRTNYGYTF.

The chain uses TRBV4-3 and TRBJ2-7; D may be TRBD1 or TRBD2 (5 bases each). Trimming removed 5 bases at V and 5 bases at J, with 10 bases between. CDR3 length: 12 amino acids. Per germline, CDR1 LGHNA and CDR2 YSLEER. CDR3: CASSSRGHEQYF. In DNA form, the CDR3 reads TGCGCCAGCAGCTCGAGGGGTCACGAGCAGTACTTC.

As DNA, the CDR3 is TGTGCCAGCAGCGTGGGACTAGCGTTCGACGAGCAGTACTTC. It encodes CASSVGLAFDEQYF. The chain carries TRBV9 and TRBJ2-7; 10 nucleotides line up with TRBD2. Germline CDR1 reads SGDLS; CDR2 reads YYNGEE. The CDR3 contains 14 residues. After removal of 2 bases from V and 5 bases from J, the junction contained 4 bases not matched to a gene.

This chain joins TRBV4-3 and TRBJ2-1; unclear D gene. V gave up 0 bases and J gave up 4 bases, with 7 bases separating them. Germline V gene sequence: CDR1 LGHNA, CDR2 YSLEER. The CDR3 consists of 14 residues. The CDR3 DNA reads as TGCGCCAGCAGCCAAGATATTGGATACAATGAGCAGTTCTTC. Residues: CASSQDIGYNEQFF.

The genes are TRBV12-3 or TRBV12-4 and TRBJ1-2; D might be TRBD1 (5 bases). This CDR3 is 14 amino acids long. Trimming stripped 4 bases from V and 4 bases from J, with 13 bases between. The CDR3 DNA reads as TGTGCCAGCAGTTCGCTCGGGACGGTCTATGGCTACACCTTC. Translation gives CASSSLGTVYGYTF.

This clonotype was recorded many times. This chain links TRBV5-1 with TRBJ2-2, with TRBD1 identical over 7 bases. This CDR3 is built from 16 residues. V lost 4 bases to trimming and J lost 0 bases; unmatched junction nucleotides: 6. The germline gives CDR1 SGHRS, CDR2 YFSETQ. CDR3 bases: TGCGCCAGCAGCACCTCCCAGGGGGCGAACACCGGGGAGCTGTTTTTT. Protein sequence: CASSTSQGANTGELFF.

The chain employs TRBV30 and TRBJ2-3, with D unclear. CDR3 length: 15 amino acids. V was clipped by 0 bases and J by 2 bases, with 12 bases between them. In germline, CDR1 is GTSNPN, CDR2 SVGIG (reference sequence). The CDR3 sequence: CAWSVPWKDTDTQYF. The CDR3 nucleotides read TGTGCCTGGAGTGTTCCTTGGAAGGACACAGATACGCAGTATTTT.

J is TRBJ2-1 and V is TRBV7-9, with D possibly being TRBD2 (6 bases). This CDR3 has 13 residues. Germline lookup yields CDR1 SEHNR and CDR2 FQNEAQ (reference sequence). Trimming took 6 bases from V and 10 from J, leaving 16 bases between them. The CDR3 spells CASRRRGGGEQFF. CDR3 nucleotide sequence: TGTGCCAGCAGGCGCCGGGGAGGTGGAGAGCAGTTCTTC.

This clonotype showed up just a few times. The V gene is TRBV12-3 or TRBV12-4, the J gene TRBJ1-2, with 7 bases identical to TRBD1. This CDR3 is built from 15 residues. V lost 3 bases and J lost 2; bases outside the gene matches: 6. CDR3 protein: CASSLGQPRNYGYTF. DNA of the CDR3: TGTGCCAGCAGTTTGGGACAGCCCAGAAACTATGGCTACACCTTC.

V is TRBV6-1 and J is TRBJ2-1; TRBD1 agrees at 7 bases. This CDR3 contains 14 residues. The junction had 9 bases not matched to a gene; V was cut back by 10 bases and J by 3 bases. Germline-derived CDR1 and CDR2 are MNHNS and SASEGT. The CDR3: CAIRPSGGYNEQFF. CDR3 sequence (DNA): TGTGCCATCCGACCGTCAGGGGGCTACAATGAGCAGTTCTTC.

The chain joins TRBV12-3 or TRBV12-4 to TRBJ2-7; D is perhaps TRBD1 (5 bases). CDR3 length: 15 residues. V was shortened by 6 bases and J by 0 bases, with 15 bases between the two germline ends. The CDR3 reads CASSQDMQSSYEQYF. The CDR3 DNA is TGTGCCAGCAGCCAGGACATGCAAAGCTCCTACGAGCAGTACTTC.